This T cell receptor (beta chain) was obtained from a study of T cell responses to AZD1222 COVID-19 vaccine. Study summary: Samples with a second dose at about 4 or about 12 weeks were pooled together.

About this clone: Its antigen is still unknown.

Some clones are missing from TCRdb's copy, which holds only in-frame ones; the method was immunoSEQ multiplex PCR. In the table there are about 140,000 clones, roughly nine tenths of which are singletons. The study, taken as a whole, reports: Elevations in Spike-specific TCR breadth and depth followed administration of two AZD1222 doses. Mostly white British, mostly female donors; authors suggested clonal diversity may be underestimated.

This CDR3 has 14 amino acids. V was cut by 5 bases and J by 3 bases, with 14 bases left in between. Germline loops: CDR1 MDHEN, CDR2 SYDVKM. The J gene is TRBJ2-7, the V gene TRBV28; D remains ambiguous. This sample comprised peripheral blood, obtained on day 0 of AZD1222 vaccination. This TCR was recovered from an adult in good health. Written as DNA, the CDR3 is TGTGCCAGCAGTGGGCTTTTGGCGGTCTACGAGCAGTACTTC. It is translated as CASSGLLAVYEQYF.